These 32 T cell receptor beta chains originate from one sample sequenced in a study of beta chain features in type 1 diabetes. These receptors lack a known antigen. The study, taken as a whole, reports: TCRB CDR3 length was moderately but significantly reduced in all four CD4+ subsets of Type 1 diabetes patients.

The whole isolated RNA underwent reverse transcription, so sequencing captured expressed TCRB transcripts. Here immunoSEQ multiplex PCR was the method, and the copy in TCRdb shows in-frame clones only, minus some. Seen here are almost 350,000 clones, around 9.3% observed once, and the top ten hold about 1%. Sequencing was performed on central memory CD4+ T cells from blood. The receptors shown here come from a man aged 25-45 years with type 1 diabetes.

This clone was counted a few times. The chain carries TRBV28 and TRBJ1-2; TRBD1 matches at 8 bases. Germline values: CDR1 MDHEN, CDR2 SYDVKM. CDR3 length: 11 residues. The V gene end was trimmed by 8 bases and the J gene end by 6 bases; junction bases not matched to a gene: 2. The CDR3 spells CASSTGDGYTF. The CDR3 bases are TGTGCCAGCTCGACAGGGGATGGCTACACCTTC.

The chain joins TRBV10-3 to TRBJ1-1; no definite D call. Germline CDR1 is ENHRY and CDR2 is SYGVKD. The V and J ends lost 0 bases and 0 bases respectively, with 8 bases between them. This CDR3 comprises 15 residues. CDR3 in amino acids: CAISESPRLNTEAFF. The CDR3 DNA sequence: TGTGCCATCAGTGAGTCTCCCAGGTTGAACACTGAAGCTTTCTTT.

This chain connects TRBV29-1 to TRBJ1-1, with 7 nucleotides matching TRBD1. The J segment lost 1 base and the V segment lost 5 bases, leaving 7 bases of the junction unmatched. The CDR3 has 14 residues. The germline V gene encodes CDR1 SQVTM and CDR2 ANQGSEA. CDR3 nucleotide sequence: TGCAGCGTTTGGACACAGGGGCAGAACACTGAAGCTTTCTTT. Its protein is CSVWTQGQNTEAFF.

This sequence joins TRBV25-1 and TRBJ2-4; a possible D gene is TRBD2 (5 bases). The CDR3 length is 14 residues. The V gene lost 3 bases and the J gene lost 2 bases, with 8 bases spanning the gap. Germline V gene data show CDR1 as MGHDK and CDR2 as SYGVNS. The CDR3, as DNA: TGTGCCAGCAGTGATACGGGGTCCAAAAACATTCAGTACTTC. Its translation: CASSDTGSKNIQYF.

There are a few counts of this clone. The CDR3 here is CASSLNPSGQETQYF. The CDR3 nucleotides are TGTGCCAGCAGCTTAAACCCTAGCGGGCAAGAGACCCAGTACTTC. The chain carries TRBV13 and TRBJ2-5; the match to TRBD2 covers 8 bases. CDR1 and CDR2 from the germline V gene are PRHDT and FYEKMQ (reference sequence). V lost 2 bases to trimming and J lost 2 bases; unmatched junction nucleotides: 4. The CDR3 runs 15 residues.

This sequence joins TRBV29-1 and TRBJ2-3, with no clear D. CDR1 and CDR2 (germline): SQVTM, ANQGSEA. The CDR3 is 13 residues long. V was pared by 2 bases and J by 2 bases, with 8 bases between. The CDR3 region is CSVEHLLTDTQYF. In nucleotides, the CDR3 is TGCAGCGTTGAACACCTTCTCACAGATACGCAGTATTTT.

A note on this clone: One end of the junction fails to match germline, which may point to a read error. The J gene is TRBJ2-2, the V gene TRBV10-3; 9 positions match TRBD2. Germline CDR1 and CDR2: ENHRY and SYGVKD. This CDR3 has 14 amino acids. The CDR3 DNA follows: TGTGCCAGCAGTTACATGACTAGCGGCGGGGAGCTGTTTTTT. Its translation is CASSYMTSGGELFF.

This chain links TRBV18 with TRBJ1-1, with D maybe TRBD1 (6 bases). From germline, CDR1 is KGHSH and CDR2 LQKENI. The CDR3 is 14 amino acids. Trimming cost V 4 bases and J 5 bases, with 14 bases left between them. The DNA of the CDR3 is TGTGCCAGCTCACGTTCGGAGGGGGAAACTGAAGCTTTCTTT. Protein product: CASSRSEGETEAFF.

The CDR3 nucleotides are TGTGCCAGTGCCGGGACAGGGGCCCACGAGCAGTACTTC. Its protein is CASAGTGAHEQYF. The chain couples TRBV2 to TRBJ2-7, with TRBD1 identical over 10 bases. CDR3 length equals 13 residues. CDR1 is SNHLY and CDR2 is FYNNEI in the germline V gene. After removal of 9 bases from V and 5 bases from J, the junction contained 7 bases not matched to a gene.

This clone was counted a few times. The chain joins TRBV4-3 to TRBJ1-5, with D possibly matching TRBD1 (5 bases). The germline V gene has CDR1 LGHNA and CDR2 YSLEER. Trimming shortened V by 3 bases and J by 2 bases, and 11 bases separated the two germline ends. The CDR3 runs to 15 residues. The chain's CDR3 is CASSQGVWGNQPQHF. The CDR3 DNA reads as TGCGCCAGCAGCCAGGGGGTTTGGGGCAATCAGCCCCAGCATTTT.

The chain carries TRBV7-9 and TRBJ2-2; the D gene is possibly TRBD1 (5 bases). CDR1 and CDR2 from the germline V gene are SEHNR and FQNEAQ (reference sequence). This CDR3 contains 14 residues. V lost 2 bases and J 4 bases, leaving 8 bases between the germline ends. The CDR3 loop reads CASSLSDITGELFF. In nucleotides, the CDR3 is TGTGCCAGCAGCTTATCGGACATCACCGGGGAGCTGTTTTTT. The variable domain in full, with the rest retrieved from reference TRBV7-9 and TRBJ2-2, is DTGVSQNPRHKITKRGQNVTFRCDPISEHNRLYWYRQTLGQGPEFLTYFQNEAQLEKSRLLSDRFSAERPKGSFSTLEIQRTEQGDSAMYLCASSLSDITGELFFGEGSRLTVL.

The genes are TRBV13 and TRBJ2-7; unclear D gene. Between the trimmed V and J ends, which lost 5 bases and 5 bases, there was a span of 13 bases. This CDR3 is built from 13 residues. Germline V lookup: CDR1 PRHDT, CDR2 FYEKMQ (reference sequence). This CDR3 reads CASSHLLRNEQYF. The CDR3 DNA sequence: TGTGCCAGCAGCCACTTGTTGCGTAACGAGCAGTACTTC.

CDR3 in DNA: TGCGCCAGCAGCTTGAATGGACCGGCTAACAATGAGCAGTTCTTC. Translation: CASSLNGPANNEQFF. J is TRBJ2-1 and V is TRBV5-1; D is unclear. Germline V gene lookup returns CDR1 SGHRS and CDR2 YFSETQ. CDR3 length: 15 residues. V lost 1 base and J lost 5, with 13 bases in between.

The chain is built from TRBV10-2 and TRBJ1-4; 9 nucleotides match TRBD1. Germline V gives CDR1 WSHSY, CDR2 SAAADI. V was pared by 6 bases and J by 5 bases, with 4 bases of the junction left unmatched. This CDR3 is built from 14 residues. The DNA for the CDR3 is TGCGCCAGCAGGGACGACAGGGGGAATGAAAAACTGTTTTTT. Its protein product is CASRDDRGNEKLFF.

The V and J genes are TRBV11-3 and TRBJ2-7, with D maybe TRBD1 (6 bases). This CDR3 has 15 residues. Germline V lookup: CDR1 SGHNT, CDR2 YENEEA. Trimming removed 3 bases from V and 5 bases from J, with 17 bases in between. CDR3 nucleotide sequence: TGTGCCAGCAGCTTGGCAGGGGCTCTTCTGAACGAGCAGTACTTC. Amino acids: CASSLAGALLNEQYF.

The chain carries TRBV7-2 and TRBJ2-5; 7 nucleotides align to TRBD2. Losses at the gene ends were 6 bases for V and 4 bases for J; bases not matched to a gene: 11. The CDR3 has 15 amino acids. The V gene's germline CDR1 is SGHTA and CDR2 FQGNSA. As DNA, the CDR3 is TGTGCCAGCAGTGAACGCGGACCTAGCGGAGAGACCCAGTACTTC. This translates into CASSERGPSGETQYF.

This clone was picked up a small number of times. The sample has other DNA sequences that encode this CDR3 too. This rearrangement joins TRBV7-9 to TRBJ1-5; D gene uncertain. V dropped 5 bases and J dropped 4 bases, with 12 bases sitting between them. The germline V gene encodes CDR1 SEHNR and CDR2 FQNEAQ (reference sequence). This CDR3 is built from 14 residues. Here the CDR3 reads CASSPGGGNQPQHF. The CDR3 DNA reads TGTGCCAGCAGCCCAGGAGGTGGAAATCAGCCCCAGCATTTT.

In this sample, this clone turned up a few times. This chain joins TRBV29-1 and TRBJ2-1; D possibly corresponds to TRBD1 (5 bases). CDR3 length: 13 amino acids. The germline V gene has CDR1 SQVTM and CDR2 ANQGSEA. Deletions cut 2 bases from V and 2 bases from J, with 7 bases between. CDR3 DNA sequence: TGCAGCGTTGAAAAGGGGACCTACAATGAGCAGTTCTTC. It translates to CSVEKGTYNEQFF.

This clone was observed many times. This rearrangement joins TRBV30 to TRBJ1-1, with D possibly matching TRBD1 (5 bases). The CDR3 totals 12 residues. Germline V gives CDR1 GTSNPN, CDR2 SVGIG (reference sequence). Trimming removed 4 bases at V and 11 bases at J, with 17 bases between. In DNA, the CDR3 is TGTGCCTGGATTGGGGGACGAAGGAGGGCTTTCTTT. This encodes CAWIGGRRRAFF.

This clone was seen more than once but under ten times. This chain connects TRBV19 to TRBJ2-1; 8 bases are shared with TRBD1. Germline loops: CDR1 LNHDA, CDR2 SQIVND (reference sequence). Losses at the gene ends were 5 bases for V and 5 bases for J; bases not matched to a gene: 5. This CDR3 spans 14 amino acids. CDR3: CASSVDRGHNEQFF. CDR3 nucleotide sequence: TGTGCCAGTAGTGTTGACAGGGGACACAATGAGCAGTTCTTC.

There are a few counts of this clone. The chain carries TRBV7-9 and TRBJ1-2; 9 bases are a match to TRBD1. The V segment lost 8 bases and the J segment 4 bases; nucleotides outside the gene matches: 11. The CDR3 extends over 15 amino acids. CDR1 and CDR2 (germline): SEHNR, FQNEAQ (reference sequence). CDR3 region: CASLLLGQGLYGYTF. The CDR3 nucleotides are TGTGCCAGCCTTCTTCTCGGACAGGGGCTCTATGGCTACACCTTC.

This clone has a count of ten or more. V usage is TRBV9 and J usage is TRBJ2-7; no firm D call. Germline loops: CDR1 SGDLS, CDR2 YYNGEE. CDR3 size: 13 residues. The germline V and J ends were trimmed by 0 bases and 3 bases, with 7 bases remaining between them. In DNA form, the CDR3 reads TGTGCCAGCAGCGTAGCACAGAACTACGAGCAGTACTTC. It specifies CASSVAQNYEQYF.

V and J are TRBV5-1 and TRBJ1-2; 7 nucleotides line up with TRBD1. CDR3 size: 13 residues. The V gene end was trimmed by 7 bases and the J gene end by 3 bases; junction bases not matched to a gene: 6. Per germline, CDR1 SGHRS and CDR2 YFSETQ. The CDR3 coding sequence is TGCGCCAGCGGCCGTGACAGGGACTATGGCTACACCTTC. Its translation: CASGRDRDYGYTF.

This clone came up a few times. The chain carries TRBV7-9 and TRBJ2-1, with 7 bases that match TRBD2. This CDR3 comprises 16 residues. The junction had 10 bases not matched to a gene; V was cut back by 4 bases and J by 4 bases. Germline values: CDR1 SEHNR, CDR2 FQNEAQ (reference sequence). In nucleotides, the CDR3 is TGTGCCAGCAGCTCCCTTGGGGGGGGACCATACAATGAGCAGTTCTTC. Amino acids: CASSSLGGGPYNEQFF.

This clone was found a few times. The rearrangement joins TRBV4-3 to TRBJ1-6; no clear D. The V gene's germline CDR1 is LGHNA and CDR2 YSLEER. The CDR3 extends over 15 amino acids. Trimming left V 0 bases short and J 10 bases short, with 13 bases between. The chain's CDR3 is CASSQDQNLASPLHF. For the CDR3, the DNA is TGCGCCAGCAGCCAAGATCAAAACCTAGCCTCACCCCTCCACTTT.

The rearrangement uses TRBV29-1 and TRBJ1-1; D perhaps matches TRBD1 (6 bases). This CDR3 has 14 amino acids. The V and J ends lost 6 bases and 4 bases respectively, with 18 bases between them. CDR1 and CDR2 from the germline V gene are SQVTM and ANQGSEA. CDR3 region: CSVGTPTGATEAFF. In DNA form, the CDR3 reads TGCAGCGTCGGGACACCGACGGGGGCCACTGAAGCTTTCTTT. Full variable domain (outside the CDR3, taken from reference TRBV29-1 and TRBJ1-1): SAVISQKPSRDICQRGTSLTIQCQVDSQVTMMFWYRQQPGQSLTLIATANQGSEATYESGFVIDKFPISRPNLTFSTLTVSNMSPEDSSIYLCSVGTPTGATEAFFGQGTRLTVV.

The rearrangement uses TRBV2 and TRBJ2-2; 9 bases fit TRBD1. V was pared by 10 bases and J by 6 bases, with 6 bases of the junction left unmatched. The germline V gene encodes CDR1 SNHLY and CDR2 FYNNEI. This CDR3 has 13 amino acids. The CDR3 spells CATRQGVAGELFF. The CDR3 nucleotides read TGTGCCACTAGACAGGGGGTCGCCGGGGAGCTGTTTTTT.

This rearrangement joins TRBV7-2 to TRBJ2-3; a weak D match, TRBD2 (6 bases). CDR1 and CDR2 from the germline V gene are SGHTA and FQGNSA. V was pared by 3 bases and J by 2 bases, with 9 bases between. The length of the CDR3 is 14 residues. CDR3 region: CASSFLAYTDTQYF. The DNA for the CDR3 is TGTGCCAGCAGCTTTCTAGCGTACACAGATACGCAGTATTTT.

The V gene is TRBV7-2, the J gene TRBJ2-7; 8 nucleotides line up with TRBD1. The germline V gene has CDR1 SGHTA and CDR2 FQGNSA. The CDR3 is 14 residues long. Trimming at V came to 1 base and at J to 9 bases, leaving 8 bases not matched to a gene. The CDR3 is CASSLDNRGIGQYF. The CDR3 bases are TGTGCCAGCAGCTTAGACAACAGGGGGATCGGGCAGTACTTC. Variable domain in full (rest from reference TRBV7-2 and TRBJ2-7): GAGVSQSPSNKVTEKGKDVELRCDPISGHTALYWYRQSLGQGLEFLIYFQGNSAPDKSGLPSDRFSAERTGGSVSTLTIQRTQQEDSAVYLCASSLDNRGIGQYFGPGTRLTVT.

This clone has only one observation. The chain uses TRBV29-1 and TRBJ2-5; D is unresolved. The CDR3 loop spans 13 amino acids. The V end was cut by 3 bases, the J end by 1 base, with 9 bases between. Germline CDR1 is SQVTM and CDR2 is ANQGSEA. In nucleotides, the CDR3 is TGCAGCGTTGAGGGCAGAACCCAAGAGACCCAGTACTTC. It encodes CSVEGRTQETQYF. The full variable domain, with the rest looked up from reference TRBV29-1 and TRBJ2-5, is SAVISQKPSRDICQRGTSLTIQCQVDSQVTMMFWYRQQPGQSLTLIATANQGSEATYESGFVIDKFPISRPNLTFSTLTVSNMSPEDSSIYLCSVEGRTQETQYFGPGTRLLVL.

Only a few counts were recorded for this clone. V usage is TRBV29-1 and J usage is TRBJ1-3; 8 bases are a match to TRBD1. The germline V gene has CDR1 SQVTM and CDR2 ANQGSEA. This CDR3 is built from 16 residues. Losses at the gene ends were 1 base for V and 5 bases for J; bases not matched to a gene: 10. CDR3 nucleotide sequence: TGCAGCGTTGAAGGACCGCGTGGACAGGGCAGAAACACCATATATTTT. Translation gives CSVEGPRGQGRNTIYF.

The chain is built from TRBV5-4 and TRBJ2-1, with 7 bases that match TRBD2. The CDR3 consists of 17 residues. Germline CDR1 is SGHNT and CDR2 is YYREEE (reference sequence). Losses at the gene ends were 4 bases for V and 5 bases for J; bases not matched to a gene: 15. This CDR3 is CASSPGGRAAQNNEQFF. As DNA, the CDR3 is TGTGCCAGCAGCCCGGGGGGTAGGGCAGCTCAAAACAATGAGCAGTTCTTC.